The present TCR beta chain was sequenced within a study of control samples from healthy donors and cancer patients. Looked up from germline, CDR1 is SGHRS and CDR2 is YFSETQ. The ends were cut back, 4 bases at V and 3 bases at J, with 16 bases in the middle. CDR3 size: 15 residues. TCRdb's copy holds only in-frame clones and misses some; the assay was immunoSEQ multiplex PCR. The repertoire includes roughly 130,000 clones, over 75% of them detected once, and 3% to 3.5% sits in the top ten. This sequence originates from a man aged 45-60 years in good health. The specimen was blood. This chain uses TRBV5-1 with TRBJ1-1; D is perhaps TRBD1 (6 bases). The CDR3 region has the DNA TGCGCCAGCAGCAACGACAGGAGGCCTTACACTGAAGCTTTCTTT. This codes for CASSNDRRPYTEAFF. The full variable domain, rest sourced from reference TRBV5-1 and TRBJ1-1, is KAGVTQTPRYLIKTRGQQVTLSCSPISGHRSVSWYQQTPGQGLQFLFEYFSETQRNKGNFPGRFSGRQFSNSRSEMNVSTLELGDSALYLCASSNDRRPYTEAFFGQGTRLTVV.